This T cell receptor (beta chain) originates from a study of naive CD8 T cells in extremely preterm neonates. Of note for this clone: What it binds is unknown. This sample includes further DNA sequences coding for the same CDR3.

Notes on the study in general: CDR3 nucleotide sharing was about 2.7% in preterm, around 0.43% term, about 0.027% children, roughly 0.01% adults. Preterm infants showed shorter CDR3s, fewer N additions and less trimming than older groups. The authors flagged variable productive template counts in preterm samples.

Preterm samples came from extremely preterm deliveries at about 23-29 weeks. About 20,000 to 100,000 naive CD8+ T cells were sorted per sample. The table came from immunoSEQ multiplex PCR; TCRdb's copy has only in-frame clones and leaves some out. Of tens of thousands of clones listed, 70% to 90% are singletons. The CDR3 is 8 residues long. Trimming took 3 bases from V and 7 from J, leaving 0 bases between them. CDR1 and CDR2 (germline): SQVTM, ANQGSEA. This sequence originates from a boy who was born preterm. Sample: naive CD8+ T cells from cord blood. This chain links TRBV29-1 with TRBJ1-2; D not certain. The CDR3 loop is CSVDGYTF. The CDR3 DNA reads TGCAGCGTTGATGGCTACACCTTC.